This T cell receptor beta chain emerged from a study of blood T cells in healthy people across ages. Study findings and constraints: Unknown CMV status may confound age-related changes in expanded clones.

J was trimmed by 5 bases and V by 5 bases; bases with no gene match: 10. Germline CDR1 reads MNHEY; CDR2 reads SMNVEV (reference sequence). The CDR3 covers 16 residues. This clonotype was seen a few times. The antigen is unknown. Through a sample-barcoded 5' primer and a J-beta primer mix, a second PCR was run for 7 to 11 cycles. Each CDR3 protein gets one entry after TCRdb re-called the 5' RACE reads with MiXCR. The sample holds 730,000 or so distinct CDR3 sequences, 35% to 45% seen once. Input material: blood. The sequence was obtained from a woman in her fifties or sixties in good health. V usage is TRBV27 and J usage is TRBJ1-4, with 8 bases aligning to TRBD1. CDR3 DNA sequence: TGTGCCAGCAGTGCAGGACAGGGACAATTAAATGAAAAACTGTTTTTT. This encodes CASSAGQGQLNEKLFF.